This record looks at one T cell receptor (beta chain) sequence and its context. As yet, its antigen is unknown. These data are taken from a study of T cells expressing NK-cell markers. Whole-study context: Sorted CD3+CD56-NKG2C+, CD3+CD56+NKG2C- and CD3+CD56+NKG2C+ T cells were the source of the TCR beta repertoires. Seropositivity for HCMV was found in seven of the eight sequenced donors, with one seronegative.

Researchers built TCR beta cDNA using 5'RACE template switching with UMIs. Reanalyzing the 5' RACE reads, TCRdb keeps one entry per CDR3 protein, without DNA. This sample contains about 380,000 distinct CDR3 sequences. General observations from the study: For a handful of donors, these clonotypes were likewise the leading ones in the CD3+CD56-NKG2C+ fraction.

There are 14 residues in the CDR3. The source of this sequence is a man aged 18-69 years in good health. Sequences were obtained from blood T cells: a sorted CD56 or NKG2C T cell subset, CD4+ or CD8+ T cells, or bulk PBMC T cells (not recorded which). This rearrangement joins TRBV12-3 or TRBV12-4 to TRBJ1-1. The CDR3 sequence is CASSLVALADEAFF.